The rows below give T cell receptor beta chains drawn from one sample of a study of graft-versus-host responses after intestinal transplantation. Data came from immunoSEQ multiplex PCR; TCRdb stores just in-frame clones and leaves some out. This sample carries some 100,000 clones, about 89% of them seen once, and the ten largest clones take roughly 6%. Antigen specificity for these receptors is unknown. This material consisted of unstimulated CD8+ T cells sorted from spleen or lymph node cells, taken before intestinal transplant. The receptor set was obtained from a human donor who received an intestinal transplant. Each CDR3 is given with its conserved first and last residue. A D gene is named only where the DNA matches it firmly. Only some rows state a clone size, as once, few, many or a class for expanded clones.

J,D,size,V,CDR3,DNA
TRBJ2-3,-,-,TRBV10-1,CASSESWGGTDTQYF,TGCGCCAGCAGTGAGTCCTGGGGAGGCACAGATACGCAGTATTTT
TRBJ2-5,TRBD1,-,TRBV7-7,CATRDRGNQETQYF,TGTGCCACGAGGGACAGGGGAAACCAAGAGACCCAGTACTTC
TRBJ2-1,-,-,TRBV6-1,CASSEARMLSSYNEQFF,TGTGCCAGCAGTGAAGCGCGTATGTTGAGCTCCTACAATGAGCAGTTCTTC
TRBJ2-3,-,-,TRBV5-1,CASSFTALDITDTQYF,TGCGCCAGCAGCTTTACCGCTCTAGATATCACAGATACGCAGTATTTT
TRBJ2-1,-,-,TRBV5-1,CASSVGTDEQFF,TGCGCCAGCAGCGTAGGTACCGATGAGCAGTTCTTC
TRBJ1-2,-,-,TRBV11-2,CASSPVQGVWDGYTF,TGTGCCAGCAGCCCAGTACAGGGTGTTTGGGATGGCTACACCTTC
TRBJ1-1,-,-,TRBV29-1,CSVLVSGAFF,TGCAGCGTTCTAGTCAGTGGGGCTTTCTTT
TRBJ2-3,TRBD2,-,TRBV18,CASARAGAGTDTQYF,TGTGCCAGCGCTAGAGCGGGAGCCGGCACAGATACGCAGTATTTT
TRBJ2-1,TRBD2,-,TRBV19,CASSIMGTSEGNEQFF,TGTGCCAGTAGTATAATGGGGACTAGCGAGGGCAATGAGCAGTTCTTC
TRBJ2-3,-,-,TRBV28,CASNTAASVGGGTDTQYF,TGTGCCAGCAACACCGCTGCTAGCGTCGGAGGCGGCACAGATACGCAGTATTTT
TRBJ2-1,TRBD2,-,TRBV28,CASRKPGGYNEQFF,TGTGCCAGCAGAAAGCCGGGAGGATACAATGAGCAGTTCTTC
TRBJ2-2,-,-,TRBV6-1,CASSGGEAGELFF,TGTGCCAGCAGTGGAGGGGAAGCCGGGGAGCTGTTTTTT
TRBJ2-3,-,-,TRBV6-5,CASALGGEWTDTQYF,TGTGCCAGCGCCCTTGGCGGGGAATGGACAGATACGCAGTATTTT
TRBJ2-7,TRBD1,-,TRBV27,CASSWTGAYEQYF,TGTGCCAGCAGCTGGACAGGGGCCTACGAGCAGTACTTC
TRBJ2-7,-,-,TRBV11-1,CASSPTGYEQYF,TGTGCCAGCAGCCCTACAGGGTACGAGCAGTACTTC
TRBJ2-4,TRBD1,-,TRBV9,CASSVAGGAGNIQYF,TGTGCCAGCAGCGTAGCAGGGGGCGCAGGAAACATTCAGTACTTC
TRBJ1-1,-,-,TRBV11-3,CASSQGVQAAEAFF,TGTGCCAGCAGCCAAGGCGTTCAGGCAGCTGAAGCTTTCTTT
TRBJ1-1,TRBD1,-,TRBV2,CAIPGQGLLDTEAFF,TGTGCCATCCCGGGACAGGGGCTTTTAGACACTGAAGCTTTCTTT
TRBJ2-7,-,-,TRBV28,CASSLLIVRGVAPYEQYF,TGTGCCAGCAGTTTACTAATCGTAAGAGGGGTGGCCCCCTACGAGCAGTACTTC
TRBJ2-7,-,-,TRBV14,CASSQAARGHEQYF,TGTGCCAGCAGCCAAGCGGCCAGGGGCCACGAGCAGTACTTC
TRBJ2-1,-,-,TRBV6-4,CASSSRDNNEQFF,TGTGCCAGCAGTTCCCGGGACAACAATGAGCAGTTCTTC
TRBJ1-1,-,-,TRBV5-1,CASSLAFSVAGPNTEAFF,TGCGCCAGCAGCTTGGCCTTCTCAGTAGCAGGGCCGAACACTGAAGCTTTCTTT
TRBJ2-1,-,-,TRBV19,CASKVGGNEQFF,TGTGCCAGTAAGGTGGGTGGCAATGAGCAGTTCTTC
TRBJ2-7,TRBD2,few,TRBV29-1,CSGRGLAGGPGAYEQYF,TGCAGCGGCCGAGGACTAGCGGGGGGGCCGGGGGCCTACGAGCAGTACTTC
TRBJ2-7,TRBD2,-,TRBV6-5,CASSYLLAGFFYEQYF,TGTGCCAGCAGTTACTTGTTAGCGGGATTCTTTTACGAGCAGTACTTC
TRBJ2-1,TRBD2,-,TRBV6-5,CAVWREGRNEQFF,TGTGCCGTCTGGCGGGAGGGCCGCAATGAGCAGTTCTTC
TRBJ1-1,-,-,TRBV2,CASRELGWDTEAFF,TGTGCCAGCAGAGAATTAGGGTGGGACACTGAAGCTTTCTTT
TRBJ1-6,TRBD1,-,TRBV27,CASSLYYVWDRGLSPLHF,TGTGCCAGCAGTTTATATTACGTTTGGGACAGGGGGCTTTCACCCCTCCACTTT
TRBJ2-2,-,-,TRBV27,CASSLGNTGELFF,TGTGCCAGCAGTTTAGGGAACACCGGGGAGCTGTTTTTT
TRBJ2-1,-,-,TRBV11-1,CASSQGLLSSYNEQFF,TGTGCCAGCAGCCAGGGTCTATTAAGCTCCTACAATGAGCAGTTCTTC
TRBJ2-3,TRBD2,-,TRBV2,CASSDVLAGSTDTQYF,TGTGCCAGCAGTGATGTACTAGCGGGAAGCACAGATACGCAGTATTTT
TRBJ2-2,-,-,TRBV27,CASSFGSRDGELFF,TGTGCCAGCAGTTTTGGGTCCCGGGACGGGGAGCTGTTTTTT
TRBJ2-2,-,-,TRBV6-4,CASRTPKGGTGELFF,TGTGCCAGCCGAACGCCTAAGGGGGGCACCGGGGAGCTGTTTTTT
TRBJ1-2,-,-,TRBV6-5,CASSYSKLGSHYGYTF,TGTGCCAGCAGTTACTCGAAGTTAGGCAGCCACTATGGCTACACCTTC
TRBJ1-2,-,-,TRBV5-1,CASSETTAPWGYTF,TGCGCCAGCAGCGAAACGACAGCTCCCTGGGGCTACACCTTC
TRBJ2-1,-,-,TRBV27,CASSLSYPPNEQFF,TGTGCCAGCAGTTTATCATATCCTCCTAATGAGCAGTTCTTC
TRBJ2-3,-,-,TRBV9,CASSAQLDTQYF,TGTGCCAGCAGCGCCCAATTAGATACGCAGTATTTT
TRBJ2-1,-,-,TRBV7-6,CASSLYLWYEQFF,TGTGCCAGCAGTTTATATTTGTGGTATGAGCAGTTCTTC
TRBJ2-7,-,-,TRBV13,CASSLGLSYEQYF,TGTGCCAGCAGCTTAGGGCTCTCCTACGAGCAGTACTTC
TRBJ2-1,-,-,TRBV11-1,CASSPTPGGSDNNEQFF,TGTGCCAGCAGCCCAACCCCAGGTGGATCCGACAACAATGAGCAGTTCTTC
TRBJ2-1,TRBD1,-,TRBV4-1,CASYGTDEQFF,TGCGCCAGCTACGGGACAGACGAGCAGTTCTTC
TRBJ2-7,TRBD2,-,TRBV28,CASWGLAGVHEQYF,TGTGCCAGCTGGGGACTAGCGGGAGTCCACGAGCAGTACTTC
TRBJ1-5,-,-,TRBV4-1,CASSQASLSNQPQHF,TGCGCCAGCAGCCAAGCCAGTCTTAGCAATCAGCCCCAGCATTTT
TRBJ2-7,-,-,TRBV6-5,CASSYPGSYEQYF,TGTGCCAGCAGTTACCCGGGGTCCTACGAGCAGTACTTC
TRBJ2-4,TRBD1,-,TRBV13,CASTSPAWTGGKNIQYF,TGTGCCAGCACCTCACCTGCCTGGACAGGGGGAAAAAACATTCAGTACTTC
TRBJ2-5,-,-,TRBV29-1,CSVEGWGAGYIETQYF,TGCAGCGTTGAAGGTTGGGGGGCAGGGTATATCGAGACCCAGTACTTC
TRBJ2-1,TRBD2,-,TRBV28,CASSQGLAPIPLNEQFF,TGTGCCAGCAGTCAAGGACTAGCGCCAATCCCTCTCAATGAGCAGTTCTTC
TRBJ2-3,-,-,TRBV27,CASSVSGDTQYF,TGTGCCAGCAGTGTAAGCGGGGATACGCAGTATTTT
TRBJ1-2,-,-,TRBV29-1,CSVEGGWANYGYTF,TGCAGCGTTGAAGGCGGGTGGGCTAACTATGGCTACACCTTC
TRBJ1-2,-,-,TRBV6-5,CASSEWGGYTF,TGTGCCAGCAGTGAATGGGGTGGCTACACCTTC
TRBJ1-4,TRBD1,-,TRBV2,CASSSLDRGRANEKLFF,TGTGCCAGCAGTTCATTGGACAGGGGAAGGGCTAATGAAAAACTGTTTTTT
TRBJ1-6,-,-,TRBV7-9,CASSLAPGDYNSPLHF,TGTGCCAGCAGCTTAGCGCCAGGAGACTATAATTCACCCCTCCACTTT
TRBJ2-3,-,-,TRBV11-2,CASSHLEDTQYF,TGTGCCAGCAGCCATTTGGAGGATACGCAGTATTTT
TRBJ2-2,-,-,TRBV7-3,CASSLSGGSTGELFF,TGTGCCAGCAGCCTCAGTGGGGGGAGTACCGGGGAGCTGTTTTTT
TRBJ2-3,-,-,TRBV7-9,CASRGDTQYF,TGTGCCAGCAGGGGAGATACGCAGTATTTT
TRBJ2-7,-,-,TRBV6-5,CASSYSPYEQYF,TGTGCCAGCAGTTACTCCCCCTACGAGCAGTACTTC
TRBJ2-5,-,-,TRBV29-1,CSVAGPLEETQYF,TGCAGCGTTGCGGGGCCCCTAGAGGAGACCCAGTACTTC